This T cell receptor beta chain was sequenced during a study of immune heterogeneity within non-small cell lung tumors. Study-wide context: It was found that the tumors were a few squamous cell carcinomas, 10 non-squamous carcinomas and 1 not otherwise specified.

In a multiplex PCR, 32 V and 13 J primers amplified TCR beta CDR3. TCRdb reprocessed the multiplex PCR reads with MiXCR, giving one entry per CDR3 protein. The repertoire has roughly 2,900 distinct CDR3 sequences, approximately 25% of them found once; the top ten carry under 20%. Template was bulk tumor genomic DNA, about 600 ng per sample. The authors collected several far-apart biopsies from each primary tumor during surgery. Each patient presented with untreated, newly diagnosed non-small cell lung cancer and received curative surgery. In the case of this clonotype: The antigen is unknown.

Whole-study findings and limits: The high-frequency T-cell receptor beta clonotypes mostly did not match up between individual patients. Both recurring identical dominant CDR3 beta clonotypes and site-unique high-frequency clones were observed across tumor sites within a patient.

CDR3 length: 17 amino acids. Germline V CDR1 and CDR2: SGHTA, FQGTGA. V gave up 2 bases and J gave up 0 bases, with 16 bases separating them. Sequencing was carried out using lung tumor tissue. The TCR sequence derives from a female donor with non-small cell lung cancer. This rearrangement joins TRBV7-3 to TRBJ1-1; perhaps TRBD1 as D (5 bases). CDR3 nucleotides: TGTGCCAGCAGCTTATATCAGGGCAGCCTTATGAACACTGAAGCTTTCTTT. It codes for CASSLYQGSLMNTEAFF.